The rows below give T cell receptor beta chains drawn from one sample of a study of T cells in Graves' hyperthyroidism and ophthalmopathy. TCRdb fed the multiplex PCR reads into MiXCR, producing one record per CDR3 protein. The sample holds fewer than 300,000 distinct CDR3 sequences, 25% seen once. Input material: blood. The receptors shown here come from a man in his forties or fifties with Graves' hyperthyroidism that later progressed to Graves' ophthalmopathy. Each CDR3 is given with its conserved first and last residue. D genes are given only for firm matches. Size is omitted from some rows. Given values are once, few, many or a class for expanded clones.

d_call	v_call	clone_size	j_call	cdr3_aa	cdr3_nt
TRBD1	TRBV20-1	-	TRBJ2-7	CSARGDRVLGEQYF	TGCAGTGCTAGAGGGGACAGGGTCCTTGGGGAGCAGTACTTC
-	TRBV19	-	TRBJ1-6	CASAIVSSYNSPLHF	TGTGCCAGTGCGATCGTCAGCTCCTATAATTCACCCCTCCACTTT
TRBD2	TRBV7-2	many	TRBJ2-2	CASSSGTRAVDTGELFF	TGTGCCAGCAGCTCCGGGACTAGGGCGGTAGACACCGGGGAGCTGTTTTTT
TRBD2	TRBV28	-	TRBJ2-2	CASSPSGTSGTGELFF	TGTGCCAGCAGTCCGTCCGGGACTAGCGGCACCGGGGAGCTGTTTTTT
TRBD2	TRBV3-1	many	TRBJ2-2	CASGTNGYTGELFF	TGTGCCAGCGGGACTAACGGATATACCGGGGAGCTGTTTTTT
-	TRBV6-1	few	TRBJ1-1	CASSRTAMNTEAFF	TGTGCCAGCAGTAGGACGGCAATGAACACTGAAGCTTTCTTT
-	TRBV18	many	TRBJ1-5	CASSQSRSNQPQHF	TGTGCCAGCTCCCAATCGAGAAGCAATCAGCCCCAGCATTTT
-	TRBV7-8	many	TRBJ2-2	CASSYYKEASLVF	TGTGCCAGCAGCTACTACAAGGAGGCGAGCCTGGTTTTT
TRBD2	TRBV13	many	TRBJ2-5	CASSSRTSGDTQETQYF	TGTGCCAGCAGCTCTAGGACTAGCGGAGATACCCAAGAGACCCAGTACTTC
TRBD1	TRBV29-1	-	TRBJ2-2	CSVPGTGDSGELFF	TGCAGCGTACCCGGGACAGGGGATTCCGGGGAGCTGTTTTTT
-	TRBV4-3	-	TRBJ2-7	CASSQDFRGGQYF	TGCGCCAGCAGCCAAGATTTTCGGGGTGGGCAGTACTTC
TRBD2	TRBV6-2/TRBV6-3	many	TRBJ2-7	CASTKPGLVNEQYF	TGTGCCAGCACCAAGCCGGGACTAGTGAACGAGCAGTACTTC
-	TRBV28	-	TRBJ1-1	CAILPSGPNTEAFF	TGTGCCATCCTCCCCAGCGGTCCCAACACTGAAGCTTTCTTT
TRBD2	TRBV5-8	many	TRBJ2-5	CASRGLALETQYF	TGTGCCAGCAGGGGACTAGCGCTAGAGACCCAGTACTTC
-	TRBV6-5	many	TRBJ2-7	CASSFTAGQIFYEQYF	TGTGCCAGCAGTTTCACCGCAGGACAGATCTTCTACGAGCAGTACTTC
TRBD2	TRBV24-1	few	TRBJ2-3	CATSAKGLAGDTQYF	TGTGCCACCAGTGCAAAAGGACTAGCCGGAGATACGCAGTATTTT
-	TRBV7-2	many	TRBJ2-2	CASSLPLGGTEELFF	TGTGCCAGCAGCTTACCATTAGGGGGGACCGAGGAGCTGTTTTTT
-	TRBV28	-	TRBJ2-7	CASSSMDESSYEQYF	TGTGCCAGCAGTTCGATGGACGAGAGCTCCTACGAGCAGTACTTC
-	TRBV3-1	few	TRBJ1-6	CASSQRQVYNSPLHF	TGTGCCAGCAGCCAACGGCAGGTCTATAATTCACCCCTCCACTTT
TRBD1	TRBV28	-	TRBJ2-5	CASNADRVQETQYF	TGTGCCAGCAATGCCGACAGGGTACAAGAGACCCAGTACTTC
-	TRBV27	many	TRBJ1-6	CASSRQEVLGSYNSPLHF	TGTGCCAGCAGCCGACAGGAGGTCTTGGGCTCCTATAATTCACCCCTCCACTTT
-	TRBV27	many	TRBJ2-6	CASSFGLSGANVLTF	TGTGCCAGCAGTTTTGGCCTCTCTGGGGCCAACGTCCTGACTTTC
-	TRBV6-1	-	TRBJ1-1	CASTLGGLGKTEAFF	TGTGCCAGCACTCTCGGGGGTCTGGGGAAAACTGAAGCTTTCTTT
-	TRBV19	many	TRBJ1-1	CASSDRQGNFWNTEAFF	TGTGCCAGTAGTGACCGGCAGGGGAATTTTTGGAACACTGAAGCTTTCTTT
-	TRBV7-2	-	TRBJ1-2	CAGSLVGGDGYTF	TGTGCCGGCAGCTTAGTTGGGGGCGATGGCTACACCTTC
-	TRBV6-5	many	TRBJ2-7	CATNTGDTWGEQYF	TGTGCCACCAACACCGGGGACACGTGGGGCGAGCAGTACTTC
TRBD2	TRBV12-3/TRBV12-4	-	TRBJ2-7	CASSSRLAGEVEQYF	TGTGCCAGCAGTTCGAGACTAGCGGGAGAAGTCGAGCAGTACTTC
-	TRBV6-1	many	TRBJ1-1	CASKYGTIDTEAFF	TGTGCCAGCAAGTACGGGACAATCGACACTGAAGCTTTCTTT
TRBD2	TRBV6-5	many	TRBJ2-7	CASTRASGSSYEQYF	TGTGCCAGCACCCGGGCTAGCGGAAGCTCCTACGAGCAGTACTTC
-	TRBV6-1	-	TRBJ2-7	CASSDRLAGRYEQYF	TGTGCCAGCAGTGACCGACTGGCGGGTCGCTACGAGCAGTACTTC
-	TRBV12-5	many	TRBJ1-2	CASGGTSYGYTF	TGTGCTAGTGGGGGGACCTCCTATGGCTACACCTTC
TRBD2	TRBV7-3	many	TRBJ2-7	CASSLRPSIGLAGDSSYEQYF	TGTGCCAGCAGCTTAAGGCCGTCAATCGGGCTAGCGGGAGACAGCTCCTACGAGCAGTACTTC
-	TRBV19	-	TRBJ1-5	CASSIREGKYQPQHF	TGTGCCAGTAGTATCCGGGAGGGAAAGTATCAGCCCCAGCATTTT
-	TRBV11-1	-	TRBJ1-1	CASCDDGNTEAFF	TGTGCCAGCTGCGACGACGGGAACACTGAAGCTTTCTTT
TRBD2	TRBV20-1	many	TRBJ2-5	CSARLAALGETQYF	TGCAGTGCCCGACTAGCGGCCTTGGGGGAGACCCAGTACTTC
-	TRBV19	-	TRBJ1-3	CASGTPAGNTIYF	TGTGCCAGTGGGACACCGGCGGGAAACACCATATATTTT
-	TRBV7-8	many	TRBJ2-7	CASSLDRSVEQYF	TGTGCCAGCAGCTTAGATAGATCCGTCGAGCAGTACTTC
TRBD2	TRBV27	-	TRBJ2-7	CASTLLAGDEQYF	TGTGCCAGCACGCTCTTAGCGGGAGACGAGCAGTACTTC
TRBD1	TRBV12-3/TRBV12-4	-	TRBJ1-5	CASTATGSDQPQHF	TGTGCCAGCACTGCGACAGGGTCAGATCAGCCCCAGCATTTT
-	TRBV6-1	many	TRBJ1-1	CASSENKRAEAFF	TGTGCCAGCAGTGAAAATAAGAGGGCTGAAGCTTTCTTT
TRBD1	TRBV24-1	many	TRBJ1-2	CATSDFGTANGYTF	TGTGCCACCAGTGATTTCGGGACAGCCAATGGCTACACCTTC
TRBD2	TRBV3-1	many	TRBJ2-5	CASSQGTSGGETQYF	TGTGCCAGCAGCCAAGGGACTAGCGGAGGTGAGACCCAGTACTTC
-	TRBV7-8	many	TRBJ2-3	CASSTRQTDTQYF	TGTGCCAGCAGCACCCGACAGACAGATACGCAGTATTTT
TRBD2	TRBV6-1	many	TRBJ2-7	CASSESGRATEQYF	TGTGCCAGCAGCGAAAGCGGGAGGGCCACCGAGCAGTACTTC
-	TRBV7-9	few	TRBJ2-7	CASSLGGHNEQYF	TGTGCCAGCAGCTTAGGGGGACATAACGAGCAGTACTTC
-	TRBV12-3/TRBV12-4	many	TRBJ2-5	CASSLGGDQYF	TGTGCCAGCAGCCTCGGTGGTGACCAGTACTTC
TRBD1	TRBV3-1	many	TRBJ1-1	CASSQRDSNTEAFF	TGTGCCAGCAGCCAAAGGGACAGCAACACTGAAGCTTTCTTT
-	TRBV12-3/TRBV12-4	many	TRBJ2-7	CASSFRDYEQYF	TGTGCCAGCAGTTTTAGAGACTACGAGCAGTACTTC
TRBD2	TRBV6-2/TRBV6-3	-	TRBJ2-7	CASTPATSGRAAYEQYF	TGTGCCAGCACCCCGGCGACTAGCGGGAGGGCCGCCTACGAGCAGTACTTC
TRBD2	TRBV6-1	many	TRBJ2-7	CASRSRTSGRAYEQYF	TGTGCCAGCAGATCGAGGACTAGCGGGAGGGCCTACGAGCAGTACTTC